A single sample is the source of the 26 T cell receptor beta chains below, sequenced in a study of T cells in women clearing cervical HPV infection. Generated by immunoSEQ multiplex PCR, the TCRdb table keeps only in-frame clones and is missing some. Its table lists 35,000 to 45,000 clones. Material for sequencing was blood buffy coat. These receptors all stem from a woman aged 18 to 75 with a cervical HPV16 infection that either progressed to CIN3+ or cleared (not recorded which).

The CDR3: CASSEGATPSYEQYF. The DNA read from the CDR3 is TGTGCCAGCAGCGAAGGGGCGACACCGTCCTACGAG. The genes are TRBV11-2 and TRBJ2-7, with a tentative D call TRBD1 (5 bases). The read ends 3 residues before the CDR3 terminus; that terminus is restored from the germline J gene. V was clipped by 5 bases and J by 1 base, with 15 bases between them. This CDR3 region has 15 residues. In germline, CDR1 is SGHAT, CDR2 FQNNGV.

About this clone itself: The read halts 3 residues ahead of the CDR3 end, with the missing end drawn from the germline J gene. This rearrangement joins TRBV5-6 to TRBJ2-3; D gene uncertain. V gave up 0 bases and J gave up 3 bases, with 8 bases separating them. The V gene's germline CDR1 is SGHDT and CDR2 YYEEEE. The length of the CDR3 is 14 residues. CDR3 protein: CASSLGQKTDTQYF. Incomplete CDR3 DNA: TGTGCCAGCAGCTTGGGGCAGAAGACAGATACG.

On this clone itself: The read finishes 3 residues shy of the CDR3 end, and the germline J gene is used to complete it. The J gene is TRBJ1-2, the V gene TRBV6-2 or TRBV6-3; maybe TRBD1 (5 bases). The V end lost 6 bases, the J end lost 4 bases, and 18 bases lay between the germline ends. Germline V gives CDR1 MNHEY, CDR2 SVGEGT. The CDR3 length is 15 residues. The CDR3 DNA, read in part, is TGTGCCAGCAGCGCCAGCGGGGCGTGGGGCTATGGC. Its protein is CASSASGAWGYG. From start to end, the CDR3 is CASSASGAWGYGYTF.

For this clone: The missing CDR3 end, 3 residues past where the read stops, is filled in from the germline J gene. V and J are TRBV30 and TRBJ2-1; the D gene is possibly TRBD2 (5 bases). Trimming left V 6 bases short and J 9 bases short, with 9 bases between. The CDR3 is 10 amino acids. Germline lookup yields CDR1 GTSNPN and CDR2 SVGIG (reference sequence). CDR3 bases read: TGTGCCTGCGAGGGTATTGAG. Translating gives CACEGIE. The CDR3 reads in full as CACEGIEQFF.

On this clone: With the read ending 3 residues before the CDR3 end, the germline J gene is used to fill in that end. V gene TRBV4-2 combines with J gene TRBJ1-2; D unclear. The germline gives CDR1 LGHNA, CDR2 YNFKEQ. Trimming pared 4 bases from V and 4 bases from J, leaving 13 bases between. This CDR3 is 14 amino acids long. The sequenced CDR3 bases are TGTGCCAGCAGCCTAGAGAGGGCCCGCTATGGC. Its translation is CASSLERARYG. The CDR3 as a whole reads CASSLERARYGYTF.

Comments on this clone: Sequencing ends 3 residues short of the CDR3 end; the germline J gene provides the rest. The rearrangement joins TRBV27 to TRBJ1-1; a possible D gene is TRBD1 (6 bases). The CDR3 length is 13 residues. Germline loops: CDR1 MNHEY, CDR2 SMNVEV (reference sequence). Trimming took 5 bases from V and 1 from J, leaving 8 bases between them. The chain's CDR3 is CASSLQGNTEAFF. CDR3 DNA (partial): TGTGCCAGCAGTCTACAGGGGAACACTGAA.

With respect to this clone: The CDR3 is cut off 3 residues early in the read; its end comes from the germline J gene. The chain combines TRBV7-9 with TRBJ2-4; tentatively, D is TRBD1 (6 bases). This CDR3 has 13 residues. Germline assignment: CDR1 SEHNR and CDR2 FQNEAQ (reference sequence). CDR3 DNA, as far as it was read: TGTGCCAGCAGCGTAGACAGGAACTATGGT. Amino acid sequence: CASSVDRNYG. The entire CDR3 sequence reads CASSVDRNYGQYF.

A remark on this clone: The read terminates 3 residues ahead of where the CDR3 ends, so the germline J gene completes it. The chain is built from TRBV7-2 and TRBJ2-7, with 7 bases matching TRBD1. The germline V gene encodes CDR1 SGHTA and CDR2 FQGNSA. There are 14 residues in the CDR3. Germline trimming cut 4 bases from V and 2 bases from J; bases unmatched to any gene: 5. This chain's CDR3 is CASSSDRFAYEQYF. The covered CDR3 bases are TGTGCCAGCAGCTCGGACAGGTTTGCCTACGAG. The full variable domain, in which reference TRBV7-2 and TRBJ2-7 provide the parts outside the CDR3, is GAGVSQSPSNKVTEKGKDVELRCDPISGHTALYWYRQSLGQGLEFLIYFQGNSAPDKSGLPSDRFSAERTGGSVSTLTIQRTQQEDSAVYLCASSSDRFAYEQYFGPGTRLTVT.

Remarks on this clone: The read comes to an end 3 residues before the CDR3 does, leaving the germline J gene to fill in the end. This chain uses TRBV29-1 with TRBJ2-1; D is uncertain. The CDR3 is made up of 13 amino acids. V was shortened by 2 bases and J by 3 bases, with 8 bases between the two germline ends. Germline CDR1 and CDR2: SQVTM and ANQGSEA. Partial CDR3 DNA: TGCAGCGTTGAATTCGCAGACTACAATGAG. Protein product: CSVEFADYNE. The CDR3 as a whole reads CSVEFADYNEQFF.

Remarks on this clone: Sequencing ends 3 residues short of the CDR3 end; the germline J gene provides the rest. The chain employs TRBV29-1 and TRBJ1-2; D might be TRBD1 (5 bases). Looked up from germline, CDR1 is SQVTM and CDR2 is ANQGSEA. The CDR3 sequence is 13 residues long. Trimming removed 3 bases from V and 0 bases from J, with 8 bases in between. Incomplete CDR3 DNA: TGCAGCGTTGAGGGGGGGTCTAACTATGGC. Translation: CSVEGGSNYG. The whole CDR3 sequence reads CSVEGGSNYGYTF. Filled out from reference TRBV29-1 and TRBJ1-2, the complete variable domain reads SAVISQKPSRDICQRGTSLTIQCQVDSQVTMMFWYRQQPGQSLTLIATANQGSEATYESGFVIDKFPISRPNLTFSTLTVSNMSPEDSSIYLCSVEGGSNYGYTFGSGTRLTVV.

Notes on this clone: The read comes to an end 3 residues before the CDR3 does, leaving the germline J gene to fill in the end. The V gene is TRBV7-3, the J gene TRBJ2-3; TRBD2 matches at 9 bases. The CDR3 loop spans 15 amino acids. V trimming: 4 bases; J trimming: 5 bases; junction bases outside the gene matches: 7. CDR1 and CDR2 (germline): SGHTA, FQGTGA. The CDR3 region is CASSYGGGDLDTQYF. The CDR3 DNA, read in part, is TGTGCCAGCAGCTACGGCGGGGGGGACTTAGATACG.

Comment on this clone: The read terminates 3 residues before the CDR3 end, so the remaining end is supplied by the germline J gene. This rearrangement joins TRBV20-1 to TRBJ2-2; 7 nucleotides match TRBD2. J lost 5 bases, V lost 6 bases, and 9 bases had no gene match. Germline V CDR1 and CDR2: DFQATT, SNEGSKA (reference sequence). The CDR3 length is 14 residues. The CDR3 DNA, read in part, is TGCAGTGCCGCCCCGGGGGAGGGGACCGGGGAG. This gives the protein CSAAPGEGTGE. The CDR3 in full is CSAAPGEGTGELFF.

To note about this clone: Sequencing ends 3 residues short of the CDR3 end; the germline J gene provides the rest. The genes are TRBV19 and TRBJ2-1; a possible D gene is TRBD2 (6 bases). V lost 0 bases and J 0 bases, leaving 6 bases between the germline ends. CDR1 and CDR2 (germline): LNHDA, SQIVND (reference sequence). The CDR3 is made up of 15 amino acids. The CDR3 bases that were read are TGTGCCAGTAGTATAGAAGCGGGCTCCTACAATGAG. It specifies CASSIEAGSYNE. The complete CDR3 protein is CASSIEAGSYNEQFF.

Points on this clone: The read finishes 3 residues shy of the CDR3 end, and the germline J gene is used to complete it. The V gene is TRBV5-1, the J gene TRBJ1-5; D gene ambiguous. The CDR3 spans 13 residues. CDR1 and CDR2 from the germline V gene are SGHRS and YFSETQ. Trimming removed 4 bases at V and 0 bases at J, with 5 bases between. The CDR3 DNA, read in part, is TGCGCCAGCAGCGTTAATAGCAATCAGCCC. Amino acid sequence: CASSVNSNQP. The CDR3, in full, reads CASSVNSNQPQHF.

For this clone: The CDR3 is cut off 3 residues early in the read; its end comes from the germline J gene. This chain connects TRBV10-2 to TRBJ1-3; possibly TRBD1 for D (5 bases). Trimming stripped 4 bases from V and 4 bases from J, with 11 bases between. Germline CDR1 WSHSY, CDR2 SAAADI. The CDR3 consists of 14 residues. CDR3 region: CASSVGGPGNTIYF. The covered CDR3 bases are TGCGCCAGCAGTGTGGGGGGTCCCGGAAACACC.

As concerns this clone: The read comes to an end 3 residues before the CDR3 does, leaving the germline J gene to fill in the end. V usage is TRBV20-1 and J usage is TRBJ1-3; D is ambiguous. The length of the CDR3 is 12 residues. Germline CDR1 DFQATT, CDR2 SNEGSKA (reference sequence). Between the trimmed V and J ends, which lost 6 bases and 5 bases, there was a span of 11 bases. The CDR3 loop is CSASSVRNTIYF. CDR3 DNA (partial): TGCAGTGCCTCGAGCGTTAGAAACACC.

Notes on this clone: The CDR3 end is not reached by the read, which stops 3 residues before it; the germline J gene fills it in. The genes are TRBV5-3 and TRBJ1-1; D possibly corresponds to TRBD1 (5 bases). TRBV5-3 is classed as an ORF, of uncertain function. The ends were cut back, 1 base at V and 3 bases at J, with 7 bases in the middle. The CDR3 runs 13 residues. This chain's CDR3 is CARSLRRDTEAFF. CDR3 DNA, as far as it was read: TGTGCCAGAAGCTTGCGCAGGGACACTGAA.

As concerns this clone: The observed sequence ends 3 residues before the CDR3 terminus, with the missing tail filled in from the germline J gene. The V gene is TRBV28, the J gene TRBJ1-6; the D gene is possibly TRBD1 (6 bases). This CDR3 is built from 16 residues. Trimming stripped 3 bases from V and 8 bases from J, with 17 bases between. The V gene's germline CDR1 is MDHEN and CDR2 SYDVKM. The CDR3 DNA, read in part, is TGTGCCAGCAGTTTGAGACAGGCCCTTGTATATTCACCC. As protein: CASSLRQALVYSP. The full CDR3 protein reads CASSLRQALVYSPLHF.

To note about this clone: The missing CDR3 end, 3 residues past where the read stops, is filled in from the germline J gene. V is TRBV10-3 and J is TRBJ2-3; 12 bases map to TRBD2. J gave up 0 bases and V 3 bases, and 10 bases lay outside the gene matches. CDR3 length: 19 residues. Germline V lookup: CDR1 ENHRY, CDR2 SYGVKD. Partial CDR3 DNA: TGTGCCATCAGTGACGGACTAGCGGGATCCTCAGGGAGCACAGATACG. As protein: CAISDGLAGSSGSTDT. From start to end, the CDR3 is CAISDGLAGSSGSTDTQYF.

About this clone: Read sequence stops 3 residues before the CDR3 end, and the germline J gene provides the missing end. The chain couples TRBV12-3 or TRBV12-4 to TRBJ1-5; maybe TRBD1 (6 bases). V shed 6 bases and J shed 3 bases, with 12 bases lying between them. The CDR3 is 14 residues long. The CDR3 sequence: CASSVQGNNQPQHF. CDR3 DNA (partial): TGTGCCAGCAGCGTACAGGGAAACAATCAGCCC.

Comment on this clone: With the read ending 3 residues before the CDR3 end, the germline J gene is used to fill in that end. V and J are TRBV7-9 and TRBJ2-7; TRBD1 aligns across 7 bases. Unmatched junction bases numbered 8, after V lost 5 bases and J lost 4 bases. Per the germline V gene, CDR1 is SEHNR and CDR2 is FQNEAQ (reference sequence). The CDR3 length is 14 residues. The part of the CDR3 DNA that was read is TGTGCCAGCAGCCCTCTACAGGGGTGGTACGAG. Translating it yields CASSPLQGWYE. The entire CDR3 is CASSPLQGWYEQYF. The whole variable domain, filled in from reference TRBV7-9 and TRBJ2-7, reads DTGVSQNPRHKITKRGQNVTFRCDPISEHNRLYWYRQTLGQGPEFLTYFQNEAQLEKSRLLSDRFSAERPKGSFSTLEIQRTEQGDSAMYLCASSPLQGWYEQYFGPGTRLTVT.

On this clone itself: The CDR3 end is not reached by the read, which stops 3 residues before it; the germline J gene fills it in. V and J are TRBV6-1 and TRBJ1-5, with D possibly TRBD1 on 5 matching bases. Deletions cut 2 bases from V and 9 bases from J, with 17 bases between. The CDR3 length is 15 residues. Germline CDR1 and CDR2: MNHNS and SASEGT. The sequenced part of the CDR3 DNA is TGTGCCAGCAGTGAATTGATTGTAGCGGGGGGGCCC. As protein: CASSELIVAGGP. The whole CDR3 sequence reads CASSELIVAGGPQHF.

Worth noting for this clone: The read ends 3 residues shy of where the CDR3 ends; the end is completed using the germline J gene. V usage is TRBV5-6 and J usage is TRBJ2-7; 7 bases line up with TRBD2. Germline CDR1 and CDR2: SGHDT and YYEEEE. The CDR3 is made up of 14 amino acids. With V trimmed by 4 bases and J by 4 bases, 8 bases remained unmatched. Partial CDR3 DNA: TGTGCCAGCAGCCGCGGGGACTACAATTACGAG. Residues: CASSRGDYNYE. The full CDR3 is CASSRGDYNYEQYF.

Notes on this clone: The read halts 3 residues ahead of the CDR3 end, with the missing end drawn from the germline J gene. This chain links TRBV20-1 with TRBJ1-1, with 7 bases lining up with TRBD1. The CDR3 consists of 13 residues. The V gene's germline CDR1 is DFQATT and CDR2 SNEGSKA (reference sequence). Germline trimming cut 7 bases from V and 5 bases from J; bases unmatched to any gene: 10. CDR3 sequence: CSVNGPGGTEAFF. The CDR3 bases that were read are TGCAGTGTTAATGGCCCAGGGGGGACTGAA.

CDR3 DNA (partial): TGTGCCAGCAGCCCCCTGGCCCATAACCGGGCCGGGGAG. It specifies CASSPLAHNRAGE. The entire CDR3 protein is CASSPLAHNRAGELFF. The chain carries TRBV14 and TRBJ2-2; D not certain. Read data end 3 residues before the CDR3 end; the end is taken from the germline J gene. V was pared by 4 bases and J by 6 bases, with 18 bases between. The CDR3 is 16 residues long. From germline, CDR1 is SGHDN and CDR2 FVKESK.

A word on this clone: The read terminates 3 residues before the CDR3 end, so the remaining end is supplied by the germline J gene. The rearrangement uses TRBV5-6 and TRBJ2-7; D call uncertain. Looked up from germline, CDR1 is SGHDT and CDR2 is YYEEEE. Trimming shortened V by 3 bases and J by 3 bases, and 7 bases separated the two germline ends. This CDR3 is 12 amino acids long. CDR3: CASSSSGYEQYF. Partial CDR3 DNA: TGTGCCAGCAGCTCCTCGGGCTACGAG.